The 25 T cell receptor beta chains given below trace back to one sample, sequenced in a study of blood T cell repertoires in COVID-19. Only in-frame clones appear in the TCRdb table, and some are missing; sequencing was by immunoSEQ multiplex PCR. Among 170,000 or so clones listed, around four fifths were seen once. The sample consisted of peripheral blood. These receptors were collected from a woman in her 70s with COVID-19, enrolled during active disease.

J is TRBJ1-6 and V is TRBV27, with D uncertain. The CDR3 has 18 residues. The germline gives CDR1 MNHEY, CDR2 SMNVEV (reference sequence). The V and J ends lost 2 bases and 0 bases respectively, with 14 bases between them. The CDR3 loop is CASSLVPPGSSYNSPLHF. The CDR3 DNA follows: TGTGCCAGCAGTTTAGTTCCTCCGGGAAGCTCCTATAATTCACCCCTCCACTTT.

This clone was picked up a small number of times. The V call is TRBV6-5, the J call TRBJ1-2; D possibly corresponds to TRBD1 (5 bases). The length of the CDR3 is 13 residues. Trimming left V 6 bases short and J 3 bases short, with 11 bases between. Germline assignment: CDR1 MNHEY and CDR2 SVGAGI. The CDR3 sequence is CASSLRADYGYTF. In DNA, the CDR3 is TGTGCCAGCAGCCTCAGGGCGGACTATGGCTACACCTTC.

The rearrangement joins TRBV5-1 to TRBJ2-7, with 9 bases identical to TRBD2. Trimming took 0 bases from V and 3 from J; bases not matched to a gene: 4. The CDR3 is made up of 15 amino acids. Germline V gene lookup returns CDR1 SGHRS and CDR2 YFSETQ. The CDR3 spells CASSLGVAGDYEQYF. CDR3 sequence (DNA): TGCGCCAGCAGCTTGGGGGTAGCGGGAGACTACGAGCAGTACTTC.

The chain carries TRBV19 and TRBJ2-2, with TRBD2 matching over 12 bases. CDR1 and CDR2 (germline): LNHDA, SQIVND (reference sequence). This CDR3 is 18 amino acids long. With V trimmed by 3 bases and J by 6 bases, 11 bases remained unmatched. CDR3 protein: CASSIEPSGRVMAGELFF. CDR3 bases: TGTGCCAGTAGTATTGAGCCTAGCGGGAGGGTCATGGCCGGGGAGCTGTTTTTT.

J is TRBJ2-1 and V is TRBV6-2 or TRBV6-3; TRBD2 is a possible D gene (5 bases). Germline V gene lookup returns CDR1 MNHEY and CDR2 SVGEGT. Deletions cut 0 bases from V and 3 bases from J, with 9 bases between. The CDR3 is 15 residues long. The chain's CDR3 is CASSYSSRGYNEQFF. In DNA, the CDR3 is TGTGCCAGCAGTTACTCAAGCCGGGGCTACAATGAGCAGTTCTTC.

The chain has TRBV6-6 and TRBJ2-2, with 7 bases that match TRBD1. The CDR3 is 15 amino acids. The J segment lost 5 bases and the V segment lost 6 bases, leaving 9 bases of the junction unmatched. The V gene's germline CDR1 is MNHNY and CDR2 SVGAGI (reference sequence). CDR3 amino acids: CASRPRDRRTGELFF. DNA of the CDR3: TGTGCCAGCAGACCCCGGGACAGAAGGACCGGGGAGCTGTTTTTT.

CDR3: CATSDSRRGRIYGYTF. The CDR3, as DNA: TGTGCCACCAGTGATTCGAGGAGGGGGCGCATCTATGGCTACACCTTC. This chain connects TRBV24-1 to TRBJ1-2; 7 nucleotides line up with TRBD1. The CDR3 is made up of 16 amino acids. Germline CDR1 reads KGHDR; CDR2 reads SFDVKD. The ends lost 2 bases at V and 4 bases at J; junction bases unmatched: 9.

The chain recombines TRBV24-1 with TRBJ2-3; 10 nucleotides match TRBD1. With 1 base clipped from V and 6 bases from J, the junction kept 12 bases outside the gene matches. CDR3 length equals 18 residues. From germline, CDR1 is KGHDR and CDR2 SFDVKD. CDR3 region: CATSDFVPRDRGLDTQYF. CDR3 sequence (DNA): TGTGCCACCAGTGATTTTGTTCCCCGTGACAGGGGGCTGGATACGCAGTATTTT.

The chain has TRBV5-4 and TRBJ2-3, with D hard to call. The germline V gene encodes CDR1 SGHNT and CDR2 YYREEE (reference sequence). Trimming took 4 bases from V and 2 from J, leaving 11 bases between them. The CDR3 runs 14 residues. The chain's CDR3 is CASSLPLSTDTQYF. The CDR3 DNA sequence: TGTGCCAGCAGCCTCCCCCTCTCCACAGATACGCAGTATTTT.

The V call is TRBV7-6, the J call TRBJ2-3, with 9 bases that match TRBD1. The germline CDR1 and CDR2 sequences are SGHVS and FNYEAQ. CDR3 length: 14 amino acids. V shed 2 bases and J 5 bases; nucleotides not matched to a gene: 2. This CDR3 reads CASSLRQGVDTQYF. In nucleotides, the CDR3 is TGTGCCAGCAGCTTACGACAGGGGGTAGATACGCAGTATTTT.

This chain links TRBV7-9 with TRBJ2-7, with D maybe TRBD1 (5 bases). The V end lost 5 bases, the J end lost 2 bases, and 10 bases lay between the germline ends. From germline, CDR1 is SEHNR and CDR2 FQNEAQ (reference sequence). The CDR3 loop spans 13 amino acids. The CDR3 spells CASSGTGTYEQYF. The CDR3 bases are TGTGCCAGCAGCGGTACAGGTACCTACGAGCAGTACTTC.

V and J are TRBV30 and TRBJ1-1; D perhaps matches TRBD1 (5 bases). From germline, CDR1 is GTSNPN and CDR2 SVGIG (reference sequence). The CDR3 totals 16 residues. V was shortened by 3 bases and J by 1 base, with 18 bases between the two germline ends. This CDR3 is CAWRVETVGANTEAFF. CDR3 nucleotide sequence: TGTGCCTGGAGGGTAGAAACAGTAGGGGCGAACACTGAAGCTTTCTTT.

The rearrangement links TRBV27 to TRBJ2-2; D unclear. The CDR3 sequence is 15 residues long. The germline gives CDR1 MNHEY, CDR2 SMNVEV (reference sequence). V lost 4 bases and J 7 bases, leaving 16 bases between the germline ends. CDR3 sequence reads: CASSSVGVGIGELFF. The CDR3 DNA sequence: TGTGCCAGCAGTTCGGTAGGAGTTGGCATCGGGGAGCTGTTTTTT.

This clone was found once. The chain is built from TRBV28 and TRBJ1-2; TRBD1 matches at 7 bases. Germline CDR1 reads MDHEN; CDR2 reads SYDVKM. CDR3 length equals 15 residues. The V and J ends lost 6 bases and 2 bases, in that order; junction bases with no gene match: 9. The CDR3 spells CASRKGGASNYGYTF. The CDR3 DNA reads as TGTGCCAGCAGGAAAGGGGGCGCGTCGAACTATGGCTACACCTTC.

This clone appeared a single time. This chain joins TRBV6-5 and TRBJ2-1; D perhaps matches TRBD2 (5 bases). Trimming removed 0 bases at V and 6 bases at J, with 12 bases between. Germline V lookup: CDR1 MNHEY, CDR2 SVGAGI. The CDR3 length is 15 residues. The CDR3 nucleotides read TGTGCCAGCAGTTACTCGAGGGCGGCCGGCAATGAGCAGTTCTTC. Translation gives CASSYSRAAGNEQFF.

V and J are TRBV28 and TRBJ2-7; D uncertain. Per the germline V gene, CDR1 is MDHEN and CDR2 is SYDVKM. V lost 7 bases to trimming and J lost 5 bases, with 3 bases between them. This CDR3 contains 9 residues. CDR3 amino acids: CASINEQYF. As DNA, the CDR3 is TGTGCCAGCATCAACGAGCAGTACTTC.

This chain connects TRBV19 to TRBJ2-2, with 8 bases matching TRBD1. The V and J ends lost 3 bases and 3 bases, in that order; junction bases with no gene match: 9. Germline values: CDR1 LNHDA, CDR2 SQIVND (reference sequence). The CDR3 has 17 residues. CDR3 residues: CASSMGAGGVHTGELFF. CDR3 bases: TGTGCCAGTAGTATGGGGGCAGGGGGCGTCCACACCGGGGAGCTGTTTTTT.

The table lists this clone with a count of one. The chain carries TRBV28 and TRBJ1-2, with a weak D call TRBD1 (5 bases). Germline CDR1 is MDHEN and CDR2 is SYDVKM. Trimming removed 7 bases at V and 0 bases at J, with 9 bases between. The CDR3 extends over 13 amino acids. This CDR3 reads CASNGGSNYGYTF. The DNA of the CDR3 is TGTGCCAGCAACGGGGGGTCTAACTATGGCTACACCTTC.

This chain uses TRBV6-6 with TRBJ1-5; a weak D match, TRBD1 (5 bases). V was pared by 5 bases and J by 5 bases, with 16 bases between. Germline V gene data show CDR1 as MNHNY and CDR2 as SVGAGI (reference sequence). The CDR3 consists of 15 residues. The CDR3 loop is CASSPGQGYDQPQHF. CDR3 sequence (DNA): TGTGCCAGCAGTCCTGGTCAGGGTTACGATCAGCCCCAGCATTTT.

This clone was observed once. V gene TRBV5-1 combines with J gene TRBJ2-7; 7 nucleotides line up with TRBD2. CDR3 length: 15 residues. From germline, CDR1 is SGHRS and CDR2 YFSETQ. After removal of 4 bases from V and 0 bases from J, the junction contained 7 bases not matched to a gene. The CDR3, as DNA: TGCGCCAGCAGCAGGGGAGTAGCGGGCTCCTACGAGCAGTACTTC. It codes for CASSRGVAGSYEQYF.

The chain links TRBV7-2 to TRBJ2-3; D ambiguous. Trimming removed 5 bases at V and 2 bases at J, with 8 bases between. Germline V gene lookup returns CDR1 SGHTA and CDR2 FQGNSA. The CDR3 length is 13 residues. DNA of the CDR3: TGTGCCAGCAGCCCGCGTCACACAGATACGCAGTATTTT. Protein: CASSPRHTDTQYF. The whole variable domain, remainder taken from reference TRBV7-2 and TRBJ2-3, is GAGVSQSPSNKVTEKGKDVELRCDPISGHTALYWYRQSLGQGLEFLIYFQGNSAPDKSGLPSDRFSAERTGGSVSTLTIQRTQQEDSAVYLCASSPRHTDTQYFGPGTRLTVL.

This clone was seen just once. The chain joins TRBV4-3 to TRBJ2-2, with TRBD2 as a possible D gene (5 bases). CDR3 size: 15 residues. Between the trimmed V and J ends, which lost 1 base and 4 bases, there was a span of 10 bases. Germline CDR1 reads LGHNA; CDR2 reads YSLEER. In DNA form, the CDR3 reads TGCGCCAGCAGCCAAGGAGGGTTGGGCACCGGGGAGCTGTTTTTT. Its translation: CASSQGGLGTGELFF.

This clone was counted once. The V gene is TRBV18, the J gene TRBJ2-1; 10 nucleotides agree with TRBD2. Germline V lookup: CDR1 KGHSH, CDR2 LQKENI. The CDR3 is made up of 18 amino acids. V lost 3 bases and J lost 3; bases outside the gene matches: 11. The CDR3 DNA reads as TGTGCCAGCTCACCGCCCCGGACTAGCGGAAACTACTACAATGAGCAGTTCTTC. Encoded protein: CASSPPRTSGNYYNEQFF.

V gene TRBV7-9 combines with J gene TRBJ2-1, with TRBD2 matching 10 bases. After removal of 4 bases from V and 7 bases from J, the junction contained 4 bases not matched to a gene. From germline, CDR1 is SEHNR and CDR2 FQNEAQ (reference sequence). This CDR3 is 14 amino acids long. Here the CDR3 DNA reads TGTGCCAGCAGCTATAGCGGGAGGATGAATGAGCAGTTCTTC. The encoded protein is CASSYSGRMNEQFF.

The chain couples TRBV5-1 to TRBJ2-5; TRBD2 matches 7 bases. The junction had 7 bases not matched to a gene; V was cut back by 0 bases and J by 5 bases. The CDR3 sequence is 15 residues long. Germline CDR1 reads SGHRS; CDR2 reads YFSETQ. CDR3: CASSLGGRAGETQYF. CDR3 in DNA: TGCGCCAGCAGCTTGGGAGGGAGGGCTGGTGAGACCCAGTACTTC.